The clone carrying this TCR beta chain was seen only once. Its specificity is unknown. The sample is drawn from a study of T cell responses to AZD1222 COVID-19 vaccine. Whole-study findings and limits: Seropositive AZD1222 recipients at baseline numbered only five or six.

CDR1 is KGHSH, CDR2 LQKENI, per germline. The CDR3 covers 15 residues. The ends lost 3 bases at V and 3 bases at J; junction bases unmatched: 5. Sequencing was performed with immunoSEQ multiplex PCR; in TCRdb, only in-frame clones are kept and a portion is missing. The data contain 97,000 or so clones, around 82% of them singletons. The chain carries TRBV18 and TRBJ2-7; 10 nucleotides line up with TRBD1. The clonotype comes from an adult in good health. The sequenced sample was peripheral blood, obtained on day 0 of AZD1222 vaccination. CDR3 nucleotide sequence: TGTGCCAGCTCACCGAGGACAGGGGGTTTCTACGAGCAGTACTTC. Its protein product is CASSPRTGGFYEQYF.